The rows below give T cell receptor beta chains drawn from one sample of a study of blood T cells in healthy people across ages. One entry per CDR3 protein results from TCRdb running MiXCR on the 5' RACE reads. Among roughly 570,000 distinct CDR3 sequences listed, roughly 28% were seen once. The material sequenced was blood. Receptors were obtained from a woman in her seventies in good health. Each CDR3 is given with its conserved first and last residue. A D gene is named only where the DNA matches it firmly. A row's size may be missing; if present it is once, few, many or a size class.

CDR3 length	clone size	J gene	V gene	D gene	CDR3 DNA	CDR3 protein
14	NA	TRBJ2-2	TRBV29-1	NA	TGCAGCGTTGACTGGGGGCGAGAAACCGGGGAGCTGTTTTTT	CSVDWGRETGELFF
16	few	TRBJ1-2	TRBV20-1	TRBD1	TGCAGTGCTAGAAGCAGTTCAGGGGGTTCTTTCTATGGCTACACCTTC	CSARSSSGGSFYGYTF
15	NA	TRBJ1-2	TRBV11-2	TRBD1	TGTGCCAGCAGCTTAGATCTTACAGGGGACTATGGCTACACCTTC	CASSLDLTGDYGYTF
14	few	TRBJ2-7	TRBV6-5	NA	TGTGCCAGCAGTTACGACATACCTCCATACGAGCAGTACTTC	CASSYDIPPYEQYF
13	few	TRBJ2-7	TRBV18	NA	TGTGCCAGCTCACCACCTTTTTTCTACGAGCAGTACTTC	CASSPPFFYEQYF
13	NA	TRBJ2-7	TRBV12-3/TRBV12-4	NA	TGTGCCAGCAGTCTTACAGGGATGGGGGAGCAGTACTTC	CASSLTGMGEQYF
15	NA	TRBJ1-2	TRBV20-1	NA	TGCAGTGCTAGAGATCAAGCTAGACGGACGGGAGGCTACACCTTC	CSARDQARRTGGYTF
16	few	TRBJ1-5	TRBV7-2	NA	TGTGCCAGCAGCGGGGGGAACAGGGCGGGCAATCAGCCCCAGCATTTT	CASSGGNRAGNQPQHF
15	few	TRBJ2-4	TRBV5-6	TRBD1	TGTGCCAGCAGCCCCCCCCTTGGGACAGCGGACATTCAGTACTTC	CASSPPLGTADIQYF
14	NA	TRBJ1-4	TRBV19	NA	TGTGCCAGTAGAACTCATGAGGGGCGAGGAAAACTGTTTTTT	CASRTHEGRGKLFF
15	few	TRBJ1-2	TRBV7-2	NA	TGTGCCAGCAGCTTATATCGGGAGGGGAGCTATGGCTACACCTTC	CASSLYREGSYGYTF
14	few	TRBJ1-1	TRBV5-1	NA	TGCGCCAGCATGGGGGGCGGGGGGCTTACTGAAGCTTTCTTT	CASMGGGGLTEAFF
13	few	TRBJ2-7	TRBV7-2	NA	TGTGCCAGCAGCTTACAAGCGGCAGGACGGCAGTACTTC	CASSLQAAGRQYF
14	NA	TRBJ1-5	TRBV7-8	TRBD1	TGTGCCAGCAGCCTCGGACAGGGACATCAGCCCCAGCATTTT	CASSLGQGHQPQHF
15	few	TRBJ1-2	TRBV3-1	NA	TGTGCCAGCAGCCACGGTCGAGTGCTAGGGAGTGGCTACACCTTC	CASSHGRVLGSGYTF
15	NA	TRBJ1-1	TRBV19	NA	TGTGCCAGTTTAACAGGACCTCTAATGAACACTGAAGCTTTCTTT	CASLTGPLMNTEAFF
13	NA	TRBJ2-5	TRBV5-1	NA	TGCGCCAGCAGTAACCAACCTCAAGAGACCCAGTACTTC	CASSNQPQETQYF
16	NA	TRBJ2-7	TRBV5-5	NA	TGTGCCAGCAGCTTGGTTCGGGGCAGTGGCTCCTACGAGCAGTACTTC	CASSLVRGSGSYEQYF
15	NA	TRBJ2-7	TRBV7-2	NA	TGTGCCAGCAGCTACCAGTCAGGGGTTTCCTACGAGCAGTACTTC	CASSYQSGVSYEQYF
14	few	TRBJ1-6	TRBV2	NA	TGTGCCAGCAGCGCTCAGACCCTCAATTCACCCCTCCACTTC	CASSAQTLNSPLHF
13	NA	TRBJ1-2	TRBV7-2	NA	TGTGCCAGCAGCTTAGTGGATCGCTATGGCTACACCTTC	CASSLVDRYGYTF
14	few	TRBJ1-4	TRBV7-9	NA	TGTGCCAGCAGCTTGCAGGTCCCGTATGAAAAACTGTTTTTT	CASSLQVPYEKLFF
15	NA	TRBJ2-7	TRBV27	NA	TGTGCCAGCAGACCTCTGTGGGGGATGGGATACGAGCAGTACTTC	CASRPLWGMGYEQYF
16	NA	TRBJ2-3	TRBV5-1	NA	TGCGCCAGCAGCCCCCCCGCGGGGGCTAGCACAGATACGCAGTATTTT	CASSPPAGASTDTQYF
15	NA	TRBJ2-5	TRBV7-2	TRBD2	TGTGCCAGCAGGCCGGGACTAGCGGCCCTAGAGACCCAGTACTTC	CASRPGLAALETQYF
14	NA	TRBJ2-5	TRBV6-1	TRBD2	TGTGCCAGCAGTGAAGCGACTAGCTTAGAGACCCAGTACTTC	CASSEATSLETQYF
13	few	TRBJ1-6	TRBV30	NA	TGTGCCTGGAGTGATCGGGGTAATTCACCCCTCCACTTT	CAWSDRGNSPLHF
14	NA	TRBJ1-2	TRBV6-5	NA	TGTGCCAGCAGTTACTCTGCCCATAACTATGGCTACACCTTC	CASSYSAHNYGYTF
16	NA	TRBJ2-3	TRBV6-1	NA	TGTGCCAGCAGTACCCTTTTCGGGGGCGTCACAGATACGCAGTATTTT	CASSTLFGGVTDTQYF
16	NA	TRBJ2-3	TRBV3-1	TRBD2	TGTGCCAGCAGCCACCCCGGGACTAGCGGTACAGATACGCAGTATTTT	CASSHPGTSGTDTQYF
14	few	TRBJ1-6	TRBV20-1	NA	TGCAGTGCTAGGGGGGGATCCTATAATTTACCCCTCCACTTT	CSARGGSYNLPLHF
16	many	TRBJ2-2	TRBV4-3	NA	TGCGCCAGCAGCCAAGGCCCTTTGGAGGACACCGGGGAGCTGTTTTTT	CASSQGPLEDTGELFF
14	few	TRBJ2-5	TRBV29-1	NA	TGCAGCGTTGAAGGGCAGGATGGGCAAGAGACCCAGTACTTC	CSVEGQDGQETQYF
10	NA	TRBJ2-3	TRBV29-1	NA	TGCAGCGTGAACACAGATACGCAGTATTTT	CSVNTDTQYF
14	NA	TRBJ1-1	TRBV7-9	NA	TGTGCCAGCAGCTTTACAGGGAGGGAAACTGAAGCTTTCTTT	CASSFTGRETEAFF
15	NA	TRBJ1-2	TRBV4-3	TRBD1	TGCGCCAGCAGCCAAGATCGACAGGGGAACTATGGCTACACCTTC	CASSQDRQGNYGYTF
12	few	TRBJ1-4	TRBV29-1	NA	TGCAGCGTTGAGGCGTTTAATGAAAAACTGTTTTTT	CSVEAFNEKLFF
16	NA	TRBJ1-5	TRBV12-3/TRBV12-4	NA	TGTGCCAGCAGTTTAAAATGGGGCCGAGGCAATCAGCCCCAGCATTTT	CASSLKWGRGNQPQHF
16	few	TRBJ1-3	TRBV21-1	NA	TGTGCCAGCAGCAAAGAAGCACAGTCATCTGGAAACACCATATATTTT	CASSKEAQSSGNTIYF
14	NA	TRBJ1-5	TRBV5-5	TRBD1	TGTGCCAGCAGCTTACAGGGGGTAGGGCAGCCCCAGCATTTT	CASSLQGVGQPQHF
10	few	TRBJ2-1	TRBV29-1	NA	TGCAGCGCCGGGAACAATGAGCAGTTCTTC	CSAGNNEQFF
15	few	TRBJ1-1	TRBV7-2	NA	TGTGCCAGCAGCTATGCCGAGCGGCCCAACACTGAAGCTTTCTTT	CASSYAERPNTEAFF
15	NA	TRBJ2-1	TRBV12-3/TRBV12-4	TRBD2	TGTGCCAGCAGTTTCCAGCTAGCGGGGAGTGGGGAGCAGTTCTTC	CASSFQLAGSGEQFF
11	few	TRBJ1-5	TRBV2	NA	TGTGCCAGCAGTGACCCCCAGGACCAGCATTTT	CASSDPQDQHF
13	NA	TRBJ2-5	TRBV20-1	NA	TGCAGTGCTAGAGATCCGGGGGATAAGACCCAGTACTTC	CSARDPGDKTQYF